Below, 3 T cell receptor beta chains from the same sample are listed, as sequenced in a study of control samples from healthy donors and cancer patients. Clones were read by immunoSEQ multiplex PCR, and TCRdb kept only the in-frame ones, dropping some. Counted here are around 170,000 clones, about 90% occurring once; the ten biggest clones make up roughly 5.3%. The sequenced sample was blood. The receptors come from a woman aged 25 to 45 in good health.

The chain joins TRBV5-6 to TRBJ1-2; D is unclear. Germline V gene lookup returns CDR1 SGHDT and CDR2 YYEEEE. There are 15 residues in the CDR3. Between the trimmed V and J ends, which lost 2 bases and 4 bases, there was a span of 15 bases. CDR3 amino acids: CASSLGSLRGYGYTF. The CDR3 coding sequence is TGTGCCAGCAGCTTAGGCTCACTCCGGGGCTATGGCTACACCTTC. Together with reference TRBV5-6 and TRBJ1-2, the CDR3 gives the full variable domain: DAGVTQSPTHLIKTRGQQVTLRCSPKSGHDTVSWYQQALGQGPQFIFQYYEEEERQRGNFPDRFSGHQFPNYSSELNVNALLLGDSALYLCASSLGSLRGYGYTFGSGTRLTVV.

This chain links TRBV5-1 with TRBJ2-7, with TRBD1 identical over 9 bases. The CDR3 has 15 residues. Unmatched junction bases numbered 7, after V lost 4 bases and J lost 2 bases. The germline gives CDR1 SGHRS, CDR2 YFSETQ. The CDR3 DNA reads TGCGCCAGCAGCGTCAGGACAGGGGTCGCCTACGAGCAGTACTTC. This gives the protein CASSVRTGVAYEQYF. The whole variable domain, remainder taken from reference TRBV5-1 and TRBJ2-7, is KAGVTQTPRYLIKTRGQQVTLSCSPISGHRSVSWYQQTPGQGLQFLFEYFSETQRNKGNFPGRFSGRQFSNSRSEMNVSTLELGDSALYLCASSVRTGVAYEQYFGPGTRLTVT.

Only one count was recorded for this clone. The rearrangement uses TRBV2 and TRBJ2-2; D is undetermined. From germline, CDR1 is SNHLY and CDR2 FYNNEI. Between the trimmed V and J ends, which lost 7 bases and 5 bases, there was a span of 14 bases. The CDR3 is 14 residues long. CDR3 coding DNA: TGTGCCAGCACTCAGCTGGGAATTACCGGGGAGCTGTTTTTT. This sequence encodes CASTQLGITGELFF.